This TCR beta chain was profiled in a study of human T cells and chemical hapten exposure (dated by TCRdb to the early 2020s). Study-wide context: For sensitization, 2% DPC in acetone was applied to a 2 cm by 2 cm area of upper inner arm skin. Patch testing was done on the upper back using Finn chambers containing 0.01% DPC, and results were scored after 6 days according to International Contact Dermatitis Research Group standards. Patient blood was sampled pre-sensitization (week 0) and at 2, 6 and about 24 weeks after DPC sensitization. Blood for TCR sequencing was provided by twenty-nine alopecia patients at one to four time points (pre-sensitization, 2, 6 and 24 weeks). In alopecia patients, the study followed how the peripheral blood TCR repertoire changed in vivo over primary and secondary sensitization to diphenylcyclopropenone (DPC), a hapten. The patient cohort, mostly female, included alopecia areata with under or over 50% scalp involvement, alopecia totalis and alopecia universalis. Throughout the roughly 23-week study period, patients were also given weekly therapeutic DPC doses on the scalp. The libraries were sequenced as a pool, and the TCR yield per sample differed mostly because of small variations in library volumes within the pool.

The method behind the library was RACE. Sequencing used a NextSeq 500. Library preparation attached unique molecular identifiers to individual cDNA molecules for quantitative, reproducible TCR counting. Both TCR alpha and TCR beta chains were sequenced from each blood RNA sample. The original methods were these. Samples had a median of roughly 91,000 TCRs, with a range from about 23,224 to 690,600. The Decombinator software suite was used to annotate V, J and CDR3 in the TCR reads. To make PS versus PT1 abundance plots, every sample was subsampled to the same number of TCRs (28,000). Expanded TCRs were defined as absent before sensitization and observed at least eight times at the 2-week time point. TCRdb redid the processing of the public reads, applying fastp at Q25 and MiXCR, and retained in-frame beta chains. Every distinct CDR3 protein forms one entry, paired with its most common genes and DNA. The V and J calls were not made by the authors but by TCRdb's processing. Present in this sample are about 61,000 distinct CDR3 sequences, about 7% of which were seen just once. Approximately 1.7% of the sample belongs to the ten largest clones.

This clonotype has a count of ten or more. The antigen it binds to is not known. Base qualities are not at hand, and no much larger clone is one base apart. Overall study outcomes, separate from this receptor: Significantly more large CDR3 similarity clusters were formed by expanded TCRs than by pre-sensitization or healthy control sets, consistent with antigen-driven responses. DPC sensitization did not change how many TCRs were above 1 in 1000 frequency, and no evidence was found of alterations in global repertoire structure. Repeated subsampling changed both the strength of the expansion versus patch-test correlation and the threshold at which that correlation became significant. Patch test score correlated positively with the number of PT1 expanded TCRs, reaching significance at thresholds 8, 16 and 32 but not at 4. Alopecia, a presumed autoimmune disease, was present in all patients, so the immune response of the patients might differ from that of healthy individuals.

Interpreted using the paper, the time point label stands for: pre-sensitization, week 0. The treatment or condition label here, explained by the study, means: therapeutic diphenylcyclopropenone sensitization with weekly scalp DPC. At every patch-test visit, the blood draw took place before the patch test was put on. Patients were eligible if aged 18 to 70, diagnosed with alopecia and judged suitable for DPC therapy, and pregnant patients were excluded. Total RNA was extracted from unfractionated whole blood that had been collected in Tempus Blood RNA tubes. Based on the germline V gene, the CDR1 and CDR2 sequences are MNHEY and SVGAGI. V was cut back by 3 bases and J by 5 bases, leaving a gap of 13 bases between them. The CDR3 runs 14 residues from the cysteine to the phenylalanine. Only CDR3 DNA remains: 42 bases, in frame from the first base.

Recombination connected TRBV6-5 to TRBJ1-1, with no D gene named confidently. This receptor was obtained from a woman younger than 45 with alopecia areata. Some clones in this sample may be carry-over from other donors' samples. This sample comprised whole blood, obtained in connection with sensitization to the hapten diphenylcyclopropenone (DPC). The CDR3 loop reads CASSYGVRGTEAFF. The DNA sequence is as follows: TGTGCCAGCAGTTATGGGGTGAGAGGGACTGAAGCTTTCTTT.